These T cell receptor beta chains were read from a single sample in a study of OX40 agonist ivuxolimab in advanced cancers. The protocol was immunoSEQ multiplex PCR, while the TCRdb copy is restricted to in-frame clones and leaves out a portion. Of tens of thousands of clones in the sample, 85% to 90% were seen once. Sequenced here: CD4+ or CD8+ T cells sorted from blood, sampled in a trial of the OX40 agonist ivuxolimab. The source of these receptors is an adult with an advanced solid tumor such as melanoma, head and neck, liver or kidney cancer. Each CDR3 is given with its conserved first and last residue. The order of the fields is D gene, J gene, V gene, clone size, CDR3 DNA, CDR3 protein. D genes are given only for firm matches. Rows give clone size only sometimes, using once, few, many, or a class for an expanded clone.

D: -
J: TRBJ2-5
V: TRBV7-9
size: once
DNA: TGTGCCAGCAGCCCCCTAGGGAACTTAGAAGAGACCCAGTACTTC
CDR3: CASSPLGNLEETQYF

D: -
J: TRBJ1-1
V: TRBV6-5
size: -
DNA: TGTGCCAGCAGTTACGGGGGTGCGAACACTGAAGCTTTCTTT
CDR3: CASSYGGANTEAFF

D: TRBD1
J: TRBJ1-4
V: TRBV7-6
size: -
DNA: TGTGCCAGCAGCTTAGAGCGACAGGGGGCGGGGGAAAAACTGTTTTTT
CDR3: CASSLERQGAGEKLFF

D: -
J: TRBJ2-1
V: TRBV27
size: -
DNA: TGTGCCAGCAGTTTAACGATACCCTCCTACAATGAGCAGTTCTTC
CDR3: CASSLTIPSYNEQFF

D: TRBD2
J: TRBJ2-1
V: TRBV19
size: -
DNA: TGTGCCAGTAGTATCCTAGCGGGAGCTGCTGGCTCCTACAATGAGCAGTTCTTC
CDR3: CASSILAGAAGSYNEQFF

D: -
J: TRBJ1-1
V: TRBV7-9
size: -
DNA: TGTGCCAGCAGCACCCTTCTTGACACTGAAGCTTTCTTT
CDR3: CASSTLLDTEAFF

D: TRBD2
J: TRBJ2-1
V: TRBV27
size: -
DNA: TGTGCCAGCAGCTATAGCGGGGAGATCTCCTACAATGAGCAGTTCTTC
CDR3: CASSYSGEISYNEQFF

D: TRBD2
J: TRBJ2-7
V: TRBV7-2
size: -
DNA: TGTGCCAGCAGCCCTGGGACTAGCGGGTACGAGCAGTACTTC
CDR3: CASSPGTSGYEQYF

D: -
J: TRBJ2-7
V: TRBV7-8
size: -
DNA: TGTGCCAGCAGCTTGGGTGGCTCGCCGGCCGAGCAGTACTTC
CDR3: CASSLGGSPAEQYF

D: TRBD1
J: TRBJ2-1
V: TRBV15
size: -
DNA: TGTGCCACCAGCAGAGATCTAGGACAGGGCATACTCTCCTACAATGAGCAGTTCTTC
CDR3: CATSRDLGQGILSYNEQFF

D: -
J: TRBJ2-2
V: TRBV13
size: -
DNA: TGTGCCAGCAGCCCCCCTAGGGAACCGCGGGAGCTGTTTTTT
CDR3: CASSPPREPRELFF

D: -
J: TRBJ1-1
V: TRBV5-4
size: -
DNA: TGTGCCAGCAGCTTGGACCCAGATAACACTGAAGCTTTCTTT
CDR3: CASSLDPDNTEAFF

D: -
J: TRBJ2-5
V: TRBV6-1
size: -
DNA: TGTGCCAGCAGTGAAGGATACCAAGAGACCCAGTACTTC
CDR3: CASSEGYQETQYF

D: TRBD1
J: TRBJ1-2
V: TRBV5-8
size: -
DNA: TGTGCCAGCAGCCTGGACAGGGGAGGCGACTATAATGGCTACACCTTC
CDR3: CASSLDRGGDYNGYTF

D: -
J: TRBJ1-5
V: TRBV28
size: few
DNA: TGTGCCAGCAGTTTAGTCGACAATCAGCCCCAGCATTTT
CDR3: CASSLVDNQPQHF

D: -
J: TRBJ2-5
V: TRBV19
size: -
DNA: TGTGCCAGTAGTATTCGCGGTTTGAACCGGGAGACCCAGTACTTC
CDR3: CASSIRGLNRETQYF

D: -
J: TRBJ1-2
V: TRBV13
size: -
DNA: TGTGCCAGCAGCTTCGTTCTGGGCTACACCTTC
CDR3: CASSFVLGYTF

D: TRBD1
J: TRBJ1-2
V: TRBV29-1
size: -
DNA: TGCAGCGTTGTCTCTCCCTTGGCGAAGAATACAGGGGGTATTGGCTACACCTTC
CDR3: CSVVSPLAKNTGGIGYTF

D: TRBD1
J: TRBJ1-4
V: TRBV14
size: -
DNA: TGTGCCAGCAGCTTGACAGGGCGTACTAATGAAAAACTGTTTTTT
CDR3: CASSLTGRTNEKLFF

D: -
J: TRBJ1-2
V: TRBV28
size: -
DNA: TGTGCCAGCAGCCACCCCCGGGAAGGAGGGAACTATGGCTACACCTTC
CDR3: CASSHPREGGNYGYTF

D: TRBD1
J: TRBJ2-1
V: TRBV9
size: -
DNA: TGTGCCAGCAGCGTAGAGACAGGGCCCTACAATGAGCAGTTCTTC
CDR3: CASSVETGPYNEQFF

D: -
J: TRBJ1-5
V: TRBV7-9
size: few
DNA: TGTGCCAGCAGCCAAGAGGGTCAGCCCCAGCATTTT
CDR3: CASSQEGQPQHF

D: TRBD1
J: TRBJ1-1
V: TRBV9
size: -
DNA: TGTGCCAGCAGCGTCGGGACAGGCTCTTTGGACTCTGAAGCTTTCTTT
CDR3: CASSVGTGSLDSEAFF

D: TRBD2
J: TRBJ2-7
V: TRBV5-1
size: -
DNA: TGCGCCAGCAGCTCCGGGACTAGCGGGAGTGGAGCCTACGAGCAGTACTTC
CDR3: CASSSGTSGSGAYEQYF

D: TRBD1
J: TRBJ2-7
V: TRBV27
size: -
DNA: TGTGCCAGCAGTTTAGGGACAGGGGGTCGGGAGCAGTACTTC
CDR3: CASSLGTGGREQYF

D: TRBD1
J: TRBJ2-1
V: TRBV4-3
size: -
DNA: TGCGCCAGCAGCCAGTACAGGGGTACCTACAATGAGCAGTTCTTC
CDR3: CASSQYRGTYNEQFF

D: -
J: TRBJ2-2
V: TRBV5-6
size: once
DNA: TGTGCCAGCAGCTGGTGGTCCGGGGGCGCATCAACCGGGGAGCTGTTTTTT
CDR3: CASSWWSGGASTGELFF

D: -
J: TRBJ2-3
V: TRBV9
size: -
DNA: TGTGCCAGCAGCGTAGGGGCAACTAGCACAGATACGCAGTATTTT
CDR3: CASSVGATSTDTQYF

D: TRBD1
J: TRBJ2-7
V: TRBV5-6
size: -
DNA: TGTGCCAGCAGCTTTGGGACAGGGTGGAAAGAGCAGTACTTC
CDR3: CASSFGTGWKEQYF

D: TRBD2
J: TRBJ2-3
V: TRBV19
size: -
DNA: TGTGCCAGTAGTAGGACTAGCGGGAGTGCAGATACGCAGTATTTT
CDR3: CASSRTSGSADTQYF

D: -
J: TRBJ1-2
V: TRBV29-1
size: -
DNA: TGCAGCGATAGGGGTGTGGGGATCTATGGCTACACCTTC
CDR3: CSDRGVGIYGYTF

D: -
J: TRBJ1-1
V: TRBV27
size: -
DNA: TGTGCCAGCAGTTTATCATTTCCGATGAACACTGAAGCTTTCTTT
CDR3: CASSLSFPMNTEAFF

D: -
J: TRBJ2-7
V: TRBV4-3
size: -
DNA: TGCGCCAGCAGCCAAGATTTCGCCTCTACCTGGCTAAAAAACGAGCAGTACTTC
CDR3: CASSQDFASTWLKNEQYF

D: -
J: TRBJ1-5
V: TRBV27
size: -
DNA: TGTGCCAGCAGTTTAACTGGGTCTCTCAATCAGCCCCAGCATTTT
CDR3: CASSLTGSLNQPQHF

D: -
J: TRBJ1-2
V: TRBV19
size: -
DNA: TGTGCCAGTAGTATAGGACAGAAAGCTAACTATGGCTACACCTTC
CDR3: CASSIGQKANYGYTF

D: -
J: TRBJ1-1
V: TRBV7-2
size: -
DNA: TGTGCCAGCAGCTTAGACCAAGAGGGACTCATGAACACTGAAGCTTTCTTT
CDR3: CASSLDQEGLMNTEAFF

D: TRBD2
J: TRBJ2-1
V: TRBV27
size: -
DNA: TGTGCCAGCAGTTTGGGACTAGCGGGAGTCAATGAGCAGTTCTTC
CDR3: CASSLGLAGVNEQFF

D: -
J: TRBJ1-1
V: TRBV6-1
size: few
DNA: TGTGCCAGCAGTGACCGGAATGTGAACACTGAAGCTTTCTTT
CDR3: CASSDRNVNTEAFF

D: TRBD2
J: TRBJ2-7
V: TRBV9
size: -
DNA: TGTGCCAGCAGCGTAGCTAGCGGGGTCCGCCATAGCTACGAGCAGTACTTC
CDR3: CASSVASGVRHSYEQYF

D: -
J: TRBJ2-6
V: TRBV4-1
size: -
DNA: TGCGCCAGCAGCCATTATACTGGGGGGGCCAACGTCCTGACTTTC
CDR3: CASSHYTGGANVLTF

D: -
J: TRBJ2-1
V: TRBV7-9
size: -
DNA: TGTGCCAGCAGCTTTGGGCCTGGGGATGAGCAGTTCTTC
CDR3: CASSFGPGDEQFF